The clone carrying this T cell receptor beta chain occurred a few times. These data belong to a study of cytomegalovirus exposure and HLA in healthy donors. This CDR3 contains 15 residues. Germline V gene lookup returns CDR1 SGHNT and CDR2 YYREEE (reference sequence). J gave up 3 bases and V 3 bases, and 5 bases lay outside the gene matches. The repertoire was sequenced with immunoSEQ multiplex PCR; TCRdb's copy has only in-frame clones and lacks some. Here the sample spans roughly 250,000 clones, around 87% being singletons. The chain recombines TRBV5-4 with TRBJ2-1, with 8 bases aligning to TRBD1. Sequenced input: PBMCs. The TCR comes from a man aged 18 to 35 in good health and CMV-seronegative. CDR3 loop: CASSSGQGLYNEQFF. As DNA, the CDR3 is TGTGCCAGCAGCTCCGGACAGGGCCTCTACAATGAGCAGTTCTTC.